Included here is one T cell receptor beta chain sequence, with context. Its antigen is not identified. The identical CDR3 is also encoded by other nucleotide sequences in the sample. The data were taken from a study of cytomegalovirus exposure and HLA in healthy donors. The study, taken as a whole, reports: Fewer N-insertions than the approximately 700-donor mean were reportedly shown by an Asian-associated ancestry cluster in a later analysis. Among TCR sequences, most were rare, though some public TCRs appeared in many donors.

This PCR relied on a set of 60 Vbeta primers and 13 Jbeta primers. Data came from immunoSEQ multiplex PCR; TCRdb stores just in-frame clones and leaves some out. The sample has some 180,000 clones; roughly four fifths are singletons. CDR1 and CDR2 from the germline V gene are MDHEN and SYDVKM. Trimming removed 1 base at V and 0 bases at J, with 13 bases between. The CDR3 loop spans 16 amino acids. Donors showed nominal health when sampled, although they likely had unrecorded immune exposures. The V and J genes are TRBV28 and TRBJ2-7; tentatively, D is TRBD1 (5 bases). Material: PBMCs. This TCR was sampled from a male donor in good health and CMV-seronegative. CDR3 residues: CASSLSYSTASYEQYF. In DNA, the CDR3 is TGTGCCAGCAGTTTATCTTATTCGACAGCCTCCTACGAGCAGTACTTC.